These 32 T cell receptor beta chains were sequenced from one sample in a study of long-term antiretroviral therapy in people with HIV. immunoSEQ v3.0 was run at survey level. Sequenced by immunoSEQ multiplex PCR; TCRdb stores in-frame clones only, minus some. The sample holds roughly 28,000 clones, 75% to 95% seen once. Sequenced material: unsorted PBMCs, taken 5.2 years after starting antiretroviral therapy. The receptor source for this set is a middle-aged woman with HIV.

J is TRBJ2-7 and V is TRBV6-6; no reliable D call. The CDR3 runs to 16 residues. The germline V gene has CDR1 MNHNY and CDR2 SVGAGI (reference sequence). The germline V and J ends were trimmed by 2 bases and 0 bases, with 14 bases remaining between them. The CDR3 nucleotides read TGTGCCAGCAGTTACGAATACCCCGGGCTCTCCTACGAGCAGTACTTC. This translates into CASSYEYPGLSYEQYF.

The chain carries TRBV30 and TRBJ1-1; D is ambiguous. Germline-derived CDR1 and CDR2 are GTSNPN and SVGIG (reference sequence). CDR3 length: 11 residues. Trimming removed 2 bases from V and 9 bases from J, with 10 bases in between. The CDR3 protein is CAWSTGIQAFF. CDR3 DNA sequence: TGTGCCTGGAGTACGGGAATTCAAGCTTTCTTT.

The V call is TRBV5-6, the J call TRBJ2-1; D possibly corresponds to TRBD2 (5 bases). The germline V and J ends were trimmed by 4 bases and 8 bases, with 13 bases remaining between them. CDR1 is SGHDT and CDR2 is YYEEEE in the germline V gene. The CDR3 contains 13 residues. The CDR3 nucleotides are TGTGCCAGCAGCGTCCCCCCTAGCCATGAGCAGTTCTTC. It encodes CASSVPPSHEQFF.

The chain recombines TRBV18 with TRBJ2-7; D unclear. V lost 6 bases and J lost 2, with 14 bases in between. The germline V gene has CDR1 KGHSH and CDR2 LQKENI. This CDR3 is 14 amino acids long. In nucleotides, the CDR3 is TGTGCCAGCTCTCCCGAATCCGGTCCCTACGAGCAGTACTTC. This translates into CASSPESGPYEQYF.

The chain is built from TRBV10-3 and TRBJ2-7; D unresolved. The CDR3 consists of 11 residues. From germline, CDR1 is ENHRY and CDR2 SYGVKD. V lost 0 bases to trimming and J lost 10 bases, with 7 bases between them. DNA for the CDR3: TGTGCCATCAGTGAGTCGGCTGTACAGTACTTC. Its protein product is CAISESAVQYF.

The DNA of the CDR3 is TGTGCCAGCAGCTTGGAGAACAGGGGGACCTATGGCTACACCTTC. It codes for CASSLENRGTYGYTF. V usage is TRBV5-5 and J usage is TRBJ1-2, with 8 bases that match TRBD1. V was pared by 0 bases and J by 4 bases, with 5 bases of the junction left unmatched. This CDR3 has 15 amino acids. The germline gives CDR1 SGHKS, CDR2 YYEKEE (reference sequence).

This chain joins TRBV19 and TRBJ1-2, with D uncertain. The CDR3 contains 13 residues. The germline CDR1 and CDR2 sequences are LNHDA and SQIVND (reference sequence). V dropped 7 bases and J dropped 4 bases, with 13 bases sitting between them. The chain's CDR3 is CASTRDLTYGYTF. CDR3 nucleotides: TGTGCCAGTACTCGCGACCTCACCTATGGCTACACCTTC.

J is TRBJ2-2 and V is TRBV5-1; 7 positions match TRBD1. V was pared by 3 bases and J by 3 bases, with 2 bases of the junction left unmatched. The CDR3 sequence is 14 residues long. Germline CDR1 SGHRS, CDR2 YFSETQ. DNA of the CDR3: TGCGCCAGCAGCTCCGGACAGGACACCGGGGAGCTGTTTTTT. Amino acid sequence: CASSSGQDTGELFF.

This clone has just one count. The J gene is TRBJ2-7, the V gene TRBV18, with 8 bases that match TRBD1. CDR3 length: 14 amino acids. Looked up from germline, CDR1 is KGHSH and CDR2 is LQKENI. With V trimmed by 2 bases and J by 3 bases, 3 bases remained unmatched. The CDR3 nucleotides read TGTGCCAGCTCACCATCGACAGGGGACTACGAGCAGTACTTC. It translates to CASSPSTGDYEQYF.

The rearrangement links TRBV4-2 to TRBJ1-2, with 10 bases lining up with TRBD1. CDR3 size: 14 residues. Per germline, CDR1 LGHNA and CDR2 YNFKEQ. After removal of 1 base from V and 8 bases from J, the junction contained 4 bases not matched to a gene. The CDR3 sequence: CASSQGDRGSGYTF. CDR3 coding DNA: TGTGCCAGCAGCCAAGGGGACAGGGGTAGCGGCTACACCTTC.

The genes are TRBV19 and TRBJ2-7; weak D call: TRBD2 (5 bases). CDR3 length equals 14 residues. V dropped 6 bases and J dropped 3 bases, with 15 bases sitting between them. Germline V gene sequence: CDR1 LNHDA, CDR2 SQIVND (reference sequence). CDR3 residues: CASSPGLNYYEQYF. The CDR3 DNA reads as TGTGCCAGTAGCCCAGGACTCAACTACTACGAGCAGTACTTC.

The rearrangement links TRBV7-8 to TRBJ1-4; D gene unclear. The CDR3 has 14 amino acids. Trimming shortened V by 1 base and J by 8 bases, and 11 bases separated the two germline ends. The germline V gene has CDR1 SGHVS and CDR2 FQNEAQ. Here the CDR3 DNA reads TGTGCCAGCAGCTTAGTACTCCGTGAGGAAAAACTGTTTTTT. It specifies CASSLVLREEKLFF.

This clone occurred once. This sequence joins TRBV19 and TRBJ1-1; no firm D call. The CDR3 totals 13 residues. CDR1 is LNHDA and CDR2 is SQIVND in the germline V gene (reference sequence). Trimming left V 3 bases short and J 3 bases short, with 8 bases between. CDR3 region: CASSIMVYTEAFF. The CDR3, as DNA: TGTGCCAGTAGTATTATGGTATACACTGAAGCTTTCTTT. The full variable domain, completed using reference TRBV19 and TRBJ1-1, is DGGITQSPKYLFRKEGQNVTLSCEQNLNHDAMYWYRQDPGQGLRLIYYSQIVNDFQKGDIAEGYSVSREKKESFPLTVTSAQKNPTAFYLCASSIMVYTEAFFGQGTRLTVV.

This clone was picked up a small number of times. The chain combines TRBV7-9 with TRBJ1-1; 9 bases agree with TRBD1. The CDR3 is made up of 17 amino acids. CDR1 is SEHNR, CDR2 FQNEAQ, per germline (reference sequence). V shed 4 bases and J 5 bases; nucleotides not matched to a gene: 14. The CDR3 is CASSSRTGGRTTTEAFF. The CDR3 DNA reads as TGTGCCAGCAGCTCAAGAACAGGGGGCAGGACGACAACTGAAGCTTTCTTT.

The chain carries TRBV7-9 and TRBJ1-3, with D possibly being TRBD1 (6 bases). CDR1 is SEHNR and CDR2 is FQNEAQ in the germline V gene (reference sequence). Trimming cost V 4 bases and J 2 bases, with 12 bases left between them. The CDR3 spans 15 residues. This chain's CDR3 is CASSSGTFTGNTIYF. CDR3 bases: TGTGCCAGCAGCTCCGGGACATTCACTGGAAACACCATATATTTT.

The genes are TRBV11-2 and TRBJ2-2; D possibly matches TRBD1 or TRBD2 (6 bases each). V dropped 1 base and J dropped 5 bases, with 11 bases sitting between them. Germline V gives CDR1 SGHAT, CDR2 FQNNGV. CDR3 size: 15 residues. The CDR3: CASSLVTGRTGELFF. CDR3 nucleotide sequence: TGTGCCAGCAGCTTAGTCACAGGGAGGACCGGGGAGCTGTTTTTT.

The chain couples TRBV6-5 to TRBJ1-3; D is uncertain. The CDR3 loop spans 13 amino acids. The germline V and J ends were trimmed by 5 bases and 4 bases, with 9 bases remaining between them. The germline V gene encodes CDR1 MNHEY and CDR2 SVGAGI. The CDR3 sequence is CASSRTLGNTIYF. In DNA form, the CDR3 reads TGTGCCAGCAGTAGGACCCTGGGAAACACCATATATTTT.

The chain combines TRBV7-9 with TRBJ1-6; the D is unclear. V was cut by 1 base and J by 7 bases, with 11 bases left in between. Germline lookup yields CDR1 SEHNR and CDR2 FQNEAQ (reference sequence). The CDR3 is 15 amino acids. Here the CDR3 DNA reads TGTGCCAGCAGCTTAGGACCCCATGGGAATTCACCCCTCCACTTT. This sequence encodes CASSLGPHGNSPLHF.

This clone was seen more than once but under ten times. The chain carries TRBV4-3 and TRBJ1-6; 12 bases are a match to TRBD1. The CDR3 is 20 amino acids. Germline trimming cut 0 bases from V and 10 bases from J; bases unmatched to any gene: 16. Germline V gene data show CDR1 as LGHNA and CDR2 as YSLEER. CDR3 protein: CASSQDWWGQGAFRLSPLHF. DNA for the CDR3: TGCGCCAGCAGCCAAGACTGGTGGGGACAGGGGGCTTTTAGGTTATCACCCCTCCACTTT.

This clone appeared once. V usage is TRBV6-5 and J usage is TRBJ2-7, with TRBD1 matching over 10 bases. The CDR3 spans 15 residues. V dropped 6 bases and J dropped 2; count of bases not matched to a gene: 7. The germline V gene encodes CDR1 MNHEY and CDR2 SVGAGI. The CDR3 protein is CASSHRDRGTYEQYF. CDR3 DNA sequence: TGTGCCAGCAGCCACCGGGACAGGGGTACCTACGAGCAGTACTTC.

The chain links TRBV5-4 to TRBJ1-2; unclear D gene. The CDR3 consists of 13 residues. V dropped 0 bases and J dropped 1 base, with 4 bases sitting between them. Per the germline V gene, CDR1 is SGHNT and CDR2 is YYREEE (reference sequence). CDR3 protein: CASSLDSNYGYTF. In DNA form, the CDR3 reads TGTGCCAGCAGCTTGGACAGTAACTATGGCTACACCTTC. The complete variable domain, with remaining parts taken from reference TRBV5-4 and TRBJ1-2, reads ETGVTQSPTHLIKTRGQQVTLRCSSQSGHNTVSWYQQALGQGPQFIFQYYREEENGRGNFPPRFSGLQFPNYSSELNVNALELDDSALYLCASSLDSNYGYTFGSGTRLTVV.

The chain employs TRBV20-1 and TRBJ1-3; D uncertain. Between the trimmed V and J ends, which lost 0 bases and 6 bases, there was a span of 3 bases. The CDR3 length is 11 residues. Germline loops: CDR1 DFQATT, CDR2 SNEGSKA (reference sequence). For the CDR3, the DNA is TGCAGTGCTAGAGATCTAAACACCATATATTTT. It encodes CSARDLNTIYF.

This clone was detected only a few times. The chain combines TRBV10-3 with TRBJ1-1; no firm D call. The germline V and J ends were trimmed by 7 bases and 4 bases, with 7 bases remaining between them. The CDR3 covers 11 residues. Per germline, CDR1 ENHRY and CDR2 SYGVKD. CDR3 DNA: TGTGCCATCAAAGAGGGCACTGAAGCTTTCTTT. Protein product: CAIKEGTEAFF.

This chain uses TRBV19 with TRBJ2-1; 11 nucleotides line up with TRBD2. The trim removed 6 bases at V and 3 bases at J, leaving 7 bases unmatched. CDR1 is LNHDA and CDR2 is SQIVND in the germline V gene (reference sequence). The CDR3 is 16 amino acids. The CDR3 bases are TGTGCCAGTAGAACTACTAGCGGGGGTTACTACAATGAGCAGTTCTTC. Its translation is CASRTTSGGYYNEQFF.

The CDR3 DNA sequence: TGCAGTGCTAGAGATAGTGAAGCTTTCTTT. It yields the protein CSARDSEAFF. The V gene is TRBV20-1, the J gene TRBJ1-1; D uncertain. The germline V and J ends were trimmed by 0 bases and 7 bases, with 3 bases remaining between them. The germline CDR1 and CDR2 sequences are DFQATT and SNEGSKA (reference sequence). The CDR3 covers 10 residues.

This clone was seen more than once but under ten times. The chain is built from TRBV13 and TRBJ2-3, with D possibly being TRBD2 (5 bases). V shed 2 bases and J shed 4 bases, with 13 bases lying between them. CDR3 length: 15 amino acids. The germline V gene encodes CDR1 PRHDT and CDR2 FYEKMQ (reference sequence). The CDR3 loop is CASSLIANPPDTQYF. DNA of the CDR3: TGTGCCAGCAGCTTAATAGCGAATCCCCCAGATACGCAGTATTTT.

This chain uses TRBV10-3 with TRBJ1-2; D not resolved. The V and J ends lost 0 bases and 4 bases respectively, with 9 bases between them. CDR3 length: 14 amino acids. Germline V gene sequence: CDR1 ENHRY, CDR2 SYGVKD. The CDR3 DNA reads TGTGCCATCAGTGAGTCGAGCAGGATCTATGGCTACACCTTC. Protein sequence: CAISESSRIYGYTF.

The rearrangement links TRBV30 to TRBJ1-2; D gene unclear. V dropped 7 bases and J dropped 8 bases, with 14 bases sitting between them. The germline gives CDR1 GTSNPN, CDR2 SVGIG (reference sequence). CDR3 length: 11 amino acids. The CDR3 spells CASKALEGYTF. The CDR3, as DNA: TGTGCCTCTAAGGCTCTGGAAGGCTACACCTTC.

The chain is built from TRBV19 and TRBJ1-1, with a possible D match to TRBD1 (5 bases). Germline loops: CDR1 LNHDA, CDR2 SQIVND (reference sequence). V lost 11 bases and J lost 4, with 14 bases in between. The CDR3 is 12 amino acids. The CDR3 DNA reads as TGTGCCTCCAAAGTGGGGGGCACTGAAGCTTTCTTT. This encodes CASKVGGTEAFF.

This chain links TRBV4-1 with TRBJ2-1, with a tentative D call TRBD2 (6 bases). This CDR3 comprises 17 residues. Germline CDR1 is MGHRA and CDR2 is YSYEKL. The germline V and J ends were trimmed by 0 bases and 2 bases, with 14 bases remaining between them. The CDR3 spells CASSQDLRGRTYNEQFF. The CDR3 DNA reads TGCGCCAGCAGCCAAGATCTGCGGGGCAGAACCTACAATGAGCAGTTCTTC.

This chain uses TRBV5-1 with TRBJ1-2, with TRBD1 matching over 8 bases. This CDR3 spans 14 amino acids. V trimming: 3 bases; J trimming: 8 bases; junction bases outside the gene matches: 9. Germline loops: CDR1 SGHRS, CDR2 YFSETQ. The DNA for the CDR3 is TGCGCCAGCAGCTACGGACAGGGCGATGTCGGCTACACCTTC. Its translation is CASSYGQGDVGYTF.

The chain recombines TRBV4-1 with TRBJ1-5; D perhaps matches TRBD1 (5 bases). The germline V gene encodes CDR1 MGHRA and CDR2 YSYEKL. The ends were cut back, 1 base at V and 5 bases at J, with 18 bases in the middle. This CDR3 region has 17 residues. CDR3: CASSQGGEGNVHQPQHF. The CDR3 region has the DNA TGCGCCAGCAGCCAAGGGGGGGAGGGGAACGTGCATCAGCCCCAGCATTTT.